Below, one T cell receptor (beta chain) is given with its context. Measured with immunoSEQ multiplex PCR; TCRdb has only the in-frame clones, and not every one. The sample records approximately 81,000 clones, more than 75% being singletons. V shed 7 bases, J shed 0 bases, and the junction held 5 bases outside the gene matches. Germline V gene sequence: CDR1 SNHLY, CDR2 FYNNEI. The CDR3 totals 15 residues. The sample originates from a study of OX40 agonist ivuxolimab in advanced cancers. The source is an adult with an advanced solid tumor such as melanoma, head and neck, liver or kidney cancer. Material: CD4+ or CD8+ T cells sorted from blood, obtained in a trial of the OX40 agonist ivuxolimab. The rearrangement links TRBV2 to TRBJ1-4; 7 bases map to TRBD1. The CDR3, as DNA: TGTGCCAGCACCGGACAGGCCTCAACTAATGAAAAACTGTTTTTT. This translates into CASTGQASTNEKLFF.